This T cell receptor beta chain emerged from a study of cytomegalovirus exposure and HLA in healthy donors. CDR3 length: 16 residues. The germline V gene encodes CDR1 SGHRS and CDR2 YFSETQ. V shed 0 bases and J shed 0 bases, with 12 bases lying between them. PCR involved 60 Vbeta and 13 Jbeta primers. The data were produced by immunoSEQ multiplex PCR, yet TCRdb's version contains in-frame clones alone and is incomplete. The sample includes some 120,000 clones. This sequence was found in a woman aged 55-75 years in good health and CMV-seronegative. What was sequenced was PBMCs. This sequence joins TRBV5-1 and TRBJ1-2; a weak D match, TRBD1 (6 bases). This CDR3 is CASSLGQVPANYGYTF. In DNA form, the CDR3 reads TGCGCCAGCAGCTTGGGACAGGTCCCAGCTAACTATGGCTACACCTTC.